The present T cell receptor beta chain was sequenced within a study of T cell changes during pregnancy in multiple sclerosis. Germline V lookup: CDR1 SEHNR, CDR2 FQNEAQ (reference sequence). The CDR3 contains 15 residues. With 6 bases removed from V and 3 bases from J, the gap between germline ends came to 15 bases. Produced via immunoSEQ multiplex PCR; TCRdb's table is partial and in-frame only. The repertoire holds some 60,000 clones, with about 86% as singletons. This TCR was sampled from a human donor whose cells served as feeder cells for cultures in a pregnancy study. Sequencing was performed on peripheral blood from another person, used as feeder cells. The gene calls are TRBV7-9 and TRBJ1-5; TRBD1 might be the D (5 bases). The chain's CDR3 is CASSSSGYPNQPQHF. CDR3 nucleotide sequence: TGTGCCAGCAGTTCCTCAGGGTATCCCAATCAGCCCCAGCATTTT.